These 9 T cell receptor beta chains share one sample of origin, sequenced in a study of molecular identifiers for immune sequencing clone quantification. TCRdb passed the PCR reads through MiXCR, listing each CDR3 protein once. This sample has 400,000 to 600,000 distinct CDR3 sequences; 20% to 25% occur once, and the top ten carry about 0.78%. The specimen was naive CD8+ T cells from blood, with Jurkat cell RNA spiked in. Subset given: FACS-sorted CD8+CD4-CCR7+CD45RA+ naive T cells. The receptors stem from a human donor in good health. Some libraries in this study had Jurkat cell RNA spiked in.

The J gene is TRBJ1-1, the V gene TRBV9; D gene ambiguous. The CDR3 length is 17 residues. Germline V CDR1 and CDR2: SGDLS, YYNGEE. Trimming pared 0 bases from V and 2 bases from J, leaving 17 bases between. The chain's CDR3 is CASSVADLGSENTEAFF. The CDR3, as DNA: TGTGCCAGCAGCGTAGCCGATCTAGGGTCAGAAAACACTGAAGCTTTCTTT.

This clonotype has at least ten counts. This chain connects TRBV7-9 to TRBJ2-7; D is unresolved. CDR3 length: 13 amino acids. Germline values: CDR1 SEHNR, CDR2 FQNEAQ (reference sequence). The V end lost 4 bases, the J end lost 6 bases, and 13 bases lay between the germline ends. CDR3 amino acids: CASSSVSVAEQYF. The CDR3 DNA follows: TGTGCCAGCAGCTCAGTTAGTGTAGCCGAGCAGTACTTC.

This clonotype was observed at least ten times. CDR3 sequence (DNA): TGTGCCAGCAGTACCCAGTCTGGGACGAGGGCTTTCTTT. Translating it yields CASSTQSGTRAFF. The chain couples TRBV27 to TRBJ1-1, with TRBD1 as a possible D gene (5 bases). The germline V gene encodes CDR1 MNHEY and CDR2 SMNVEV (reference sequence). Trimming stripped 5 bases from V and 11 bases from J, with 18 bases between. This CDR3 has 13 amino acids.

This clonotype appeared many times. The chain joins TRBV4-1 to TRBJ2-3; no clear D gene. V shed 0 bases and J shed 1 base, with 8 bases lying between them. Germline lookup yields CDR1 MGHRA and CDR2 YSYEKL. This CDR3 is 15 amino acids long. The DNA of the CDR3 is TGCGCCAGCAGCCAAGATGGACGGGGCACAGATACGCAGTATTTT. Protein: CASSQDGRGTDTQYF.

The chain has TRBV15 and TRBJ1-3; D unresolved. CDR1 and CDR2 (germline): LNHNV, YYDKDF (reference sequence). Between the trimmed V and J ends, which lost 10 bases and 0 bases, there was a span of 7 bases. The CDR3 length is 12 residues. DNA for the CDR3: TGTGCCATTGGTATCTCTGGAAACACCATATATTTT. Protein sequence: CAIGISGNTIYF.

This clonotype was detected ten times or more. This chain links TRBV6-2 or TRBV6-3 with TRBJ2-2, with 9 bases identical to TRBD2. After removal of 2 bases from V and 0 bases from J, the junction contained 4 bases not matched to a gene. Germline CDR1 and CDR2: MNHEY and SVGEGT. The CDR3 runs 17 residues. The CDR3 DNA reads TGTGCCAGCAGTTACCCAGGACTAGCGTCGAACACCGGGGAGCTGTTTTTT. Amino acid sequence: CASSYPGLASNTGELFF.

Comments on this clonotype: Being one base from a much bigger clone, this may be a read error. V usage is TRBV18 and J usage is TRBJ2-3; the D gene is possibly TRBD1 (5 bases). CDR1 and CDR2 (germline): KGHSH, LQKENI. This CDR3 contains 13 residues. The DNA of the CDR3 is TGTGCCAGCTCATCCGACAGAAGAGATACGCGGTATTTT. This translates into CASSSDRRDTRYF.

This chain connects TRBV7-8 to TRBJ2-3; D might be TRBD2 (6 bases). CDR1 SGHVS and CDR2 FQNEAQ come from the germline V gene. The CDR3 totals 16 residues. Trimming pared 5 bases from V and 0 bases from J, leaving 15 bases between. CDR3 sequence: CASSEPWGDSTDTQYF. CDR3 coding DNA: TGTGCCAGCAGCGAACCGTGGGGGGATAGCACAGATACGCAGTATTTT.

This clonotype showed up just a few times. The chain links TRBV12-3 or TRBV12-4 to TRBJ1-5, with D hard to call. The CDR3 is 14 amino acids. The V end lost 6 bases, the J end lost 1 base, and 10 bases lay between the germline ends. CDR3 in amino acids: CASSDIGSNQPQHF. Written as DNA, the CDR3 is TGTGCCAGCAGCGACATAGGGAGCAATCAGCCCCAGCATTTT.